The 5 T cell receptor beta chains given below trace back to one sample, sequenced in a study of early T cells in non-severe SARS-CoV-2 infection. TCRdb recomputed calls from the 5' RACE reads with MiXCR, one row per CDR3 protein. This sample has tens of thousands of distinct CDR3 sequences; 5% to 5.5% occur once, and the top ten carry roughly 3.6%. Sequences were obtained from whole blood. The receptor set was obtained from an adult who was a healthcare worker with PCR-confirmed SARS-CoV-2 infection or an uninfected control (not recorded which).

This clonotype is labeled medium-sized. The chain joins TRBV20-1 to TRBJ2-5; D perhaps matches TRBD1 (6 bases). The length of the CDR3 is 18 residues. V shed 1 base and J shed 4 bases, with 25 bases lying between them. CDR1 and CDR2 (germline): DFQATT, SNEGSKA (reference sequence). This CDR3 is CSARAHRQVKGMGETQYF. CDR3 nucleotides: TGCAGTGCTAGAGCCCATCGACAGGTGAAGGGAATGGGAGAGACCCAGTACTTC.

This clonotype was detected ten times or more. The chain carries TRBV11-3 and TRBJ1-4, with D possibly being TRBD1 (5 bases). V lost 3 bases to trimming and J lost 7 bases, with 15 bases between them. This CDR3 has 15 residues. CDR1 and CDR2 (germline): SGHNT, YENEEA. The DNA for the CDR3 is TGTGCCAGCAGCTTGGGGCCGCAAAGGGCTGAAAAACTGTTTTTT. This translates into CASSLGPQRAEKLFF.

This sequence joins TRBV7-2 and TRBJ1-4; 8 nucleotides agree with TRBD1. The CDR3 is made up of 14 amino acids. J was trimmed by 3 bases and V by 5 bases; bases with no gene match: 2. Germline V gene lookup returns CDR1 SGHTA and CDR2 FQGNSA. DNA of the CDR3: TGTGCCAGCAGCCGGACAGGGCCTAATGAAAAACTGTTTTTT. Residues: CASSRTGPNEKLFF.

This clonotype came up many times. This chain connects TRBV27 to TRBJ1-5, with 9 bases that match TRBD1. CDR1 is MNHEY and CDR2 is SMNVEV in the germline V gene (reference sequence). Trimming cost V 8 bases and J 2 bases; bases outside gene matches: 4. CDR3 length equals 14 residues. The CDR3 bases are TGTGCCAGCCAGACAGGGGGTGGCAATCAGCCCCAGCATTTT. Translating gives CASQTGGGNQPQHF.

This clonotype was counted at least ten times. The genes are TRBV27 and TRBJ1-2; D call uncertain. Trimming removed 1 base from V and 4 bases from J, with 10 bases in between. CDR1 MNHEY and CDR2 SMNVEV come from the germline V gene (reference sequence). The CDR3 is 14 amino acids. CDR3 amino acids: CASSLYKASYGYTF. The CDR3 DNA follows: TGTGCCAGCAGTTTATACAAGGCCAGCTATGGCTACACCTTC.